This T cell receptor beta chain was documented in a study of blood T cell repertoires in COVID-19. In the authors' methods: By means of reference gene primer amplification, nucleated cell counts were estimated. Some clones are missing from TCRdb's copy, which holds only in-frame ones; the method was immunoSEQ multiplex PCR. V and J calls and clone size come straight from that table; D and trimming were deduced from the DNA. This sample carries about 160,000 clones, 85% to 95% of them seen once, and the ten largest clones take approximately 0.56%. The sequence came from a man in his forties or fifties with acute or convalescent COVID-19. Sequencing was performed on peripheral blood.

The CDR3 protein is CASSLAEQETQYF. The CDR3 DNA reads TGTGCCAGCAGTTTGGCAGAACAAGAGACCCAGTACTTC. The rearrangement links TRBV12-3 or TRBV12-4 to TRBJ2-5; D gene uncertain. V lost 3 bases to trimming and J lost 2 bases, with 7 bases between them. This CDR3 spans 13 amino acids.